The 25 T cell receptor beta chains reported below all come from one sample, sequenced in a study of technical replicates of blood from several donors. Method: immunoSEQ multiplex PCR; TCRdb's copy keeps in-frame clones and lacks some. Among some 60,000 clones, under 90% were seen once, and the ten largest hold 4.5% to 5%. Sequencing used PBMCs. The receptors come from a human donor in good health. Some clones in this sample may be carry-over from other donors' samples.

This clone was seen more than once but under ten times. The CDR3 DNA reads as TGCGCCAGCAGCCCGACGGACAGGGGTTTTTCTGGGGCCAACGTCCTGACTTTC. Its translation is CASSPTDRGFSGANVLTF. The genes are TRBV5-1 and TRBJ2-6; 9 nucleotides agree with TRBD1. Germline V gives CDR1 SGHRS, CDR2 YFSETQ. V gave up 4 bases and J gave up 1 base; unmatched junction bases: 9. The CDR3 has 18 residues.

The sample holds many counts of this clone. The chain carries TRBV6-5 and TRBJ2-3; D is possibly TRBD2 (6 bases). This CDR3 contains 15 residues. Germline V gene sequence: CDR1 MNHEY, CDR2 SVGAGI. Between the trimmed V and J ends, which lost 6 bases and 0 bases, there was a span of 13 bases. The CDR3 reads CASSLAGTSTDTQYF. CDR3 nucleotide sequence: TGTGCCAGCAGCCTGGCAGGGACTAGCACAGATACGCAGTATTTT.

The chain is built from TRBV5-1 and TRBJ1-6, with 7 bases lining up with TRBD1. V shed 4 bases, J shed 10 bases, and the junction held 8 bases outside the gene matches. CDR1 is SGHRS, CDR2 YFSETQ, per germline. The CDR3 is 14 amino acids. The CDR3 region is CASSQDREKSPLHF. The CDR3 DNA follows: TGCGCCAGCAGCCAAGACAGGGAAAAGTCACCCCTCCACTTT.

The rearrangement joins TRBV7-9 to TRBJ1-2; D not resolved. The CDR3 is 14 residues long. The V and J ends lost 10 bases and 12 bases respectively, with 27 bases between them. CDR1 and CDR2 from the germline V gene are SEHNR and FQNEAQ (reference sequence). The CDR3 DNA reads TGTGCCATCACTGGAGGGCAGGACCACTATGTGCACACCTTC. Residues: CAITGGQDHYVHTF.

This chain connects TRBV7-2 to TRBJ2-7; TRBD2 matches at 9 bases. V was clipped by 2 bases and J by 3 bases; unmatched bases: 5. This CDR3 has 15 amino acids. Per the germline V gene, CDR1 is SGHTA and CDR2 is FQGNSA. This CDR3 reads CASSLSGGSHYEQYF. The CDR3 DNA is TGTGCCAGCAGCTTAAGCGGGGGGAGCCACTACGAGCAGTACTTC.

This clone came up a few times. The J gene is TRBJ2-7, the V gene TRBV27, with D possibly being TRBD2 (6 bases). The CDR3 contains 14 residues. V was shortened by 5 bases and J by 2 bases, with 13 bases between the two germline ends. The V gene's germline CDR1 is MNHEY and CDR2 SMNVEV (reference sequence). For the CDR3, the DNA is TGTGCCAGCAGTCCGGGACTCGCCCCCTACGAGCAGTACTTC. It yields the protein CASSPGLAPYEQYF.

The rearrangement joins TRBV7-9 to TRBJ2-5; 9 nucleotides match TRBD2. Trimming took 5 bases from V and 5 from J; bases not matched to a gene: 9. Looked up from germline, CDR1 is SEHNR and CDR2 is FQNEAQ (reference sequence). The CDR3 has 15 residues. The CDR3 spells CASSRAGGPGETQYF. The CDR3 coding sequence is TGTGCCAGCAGCAGAGCGGGGGGCCCAGGGGAGACCCAGTACTTC.

The chain combines TRBV20-1 with TRBJ2-3; tentative D call: TRBD2 (5 bases). The CDR3 length is 11 residues. Trimming took 6 bases from V and 4 from J, leaving 8 bases between them. In germline, CDR1 is DFQATT, CDR2 SNEGSKA (reference sequence). The CDR3 DNA follows: TGCAGTGCCCTTAGCGCAGATACGCAGTATTTT. Translation gives CSALSADTQYF.

The chain recombines TRBV7-8 with TRBJ2-1; 12 bases match TRBD2. The ends lost 1 base at V and 10 bases at J; junction bases unmatched: 8. The CDR3 length is 16 residues. Germline V CDR1 and CDR2: SGHVS, FQNEAQ. CDR3 residues: CASSLGLAGAPSEQFF. Written as DNA, the CDR3 is TGTGCCAGCAGCTTAGGACTAGCGGGGGCCCCTTCGGAGCAGTTCTTC.

The rearrangement links TRBV19 to TRBJ1-5; D uncertain. CDR1 is LNHDA, CDR2 SQIVND, per germline (reference sequence). Trimming left V 1 base short and J 2 bases short, with 9 bases between. This CDR3 is 15 amino acids long. This chain's CDR3 is CASSIGPGGNQPQHF. Written as DNA, the CDR3 is TGTGCCAGTAGTATAGGCCCTGGAGGCAATCAGCCCCAGCATTTT.

The chain couples TRBV7-9 to TRBJ2-7; perhaps TRBD2 as D (6 bases). Per germline, CDR1 SEHNR and CDR2 FQNEAQ (reference sequence). The V and J ends lost 1 base and 3 bases respectively, with 7 bases between them. The CDR3 is 13 residues long. The CDR3 region has the DNA TGTGCCAGCAGCTTAGGGGACTTCTACGAGCAGTACTTC. Its translation is CASSLGDFYEQYF.

The CDR3 reads CASSFSGVKETQYF. The CDR3 DNA follows: TGCGCCAGCAGCTTTAGCGGGGTTAAAGAGACCCAGTACTTC. The V and J genes are TRBV5-1 and TRBJ2-5, with 8 bases that match TRBD2. The V gene's germline CDR1 is SGHRS and CDR2 YFSETQ. Germline trimming cut 2 bases from V and 3 bases from J; bases unmatched to any gene: 3. The CDR3 covers 14 residues.

This clone appeared once. The genes are TRBV18 and TRBJ1-2; D is uncertain. This CDR3 contains 12 residues. V lost 8 bases, J lost 0 bases, and 7 bases lay in between. CDR1 KGHSH and CDR2 LQKENI come from the germline V gene. In DNA, the CDR3 is TGTGCCAGCGGCCGGGCTAACTATGGCTACACCTTC. This translates into CASGRANYGYTF.

This sequence joins TRBV19 and TRBJ1-2; TRBD1 aligns across 7 bases. From germline, CDR1 is LNHDA and CDR2 SQIVND (reference sequence). The CDR3 spans 15 residues. V lost 5 bases, J lost 4 bases, and 10 bases stayed unmatched. The CDR3, as DNA: TGTGCCAGTAGTCCACGGAGGGACAGAACCTATGGCTACACCTTC. Translated, it gives CASSPRRDRTYGYTF. Together with reference TRBV19 and TRBJ1-2, the CDR3 gives the full variable domain: DGGITQSPKYLFRKEGQNVTLSCEQNLNHDAMYWYRQDPGQGLRLIYYSQIVNDFQKGDIAEGYSVSREKKESFPLTVTSAQKNPTAFYLCASSPRRDRTYGYTFGSGTRLTVV.

J is TRBJ2-3 and V is TRBV29-1; TRBD2 agrees at 8 bases. Germline CDR1 and CDR2: SQVTM and ANQGSEA. The CDR3 is 13 residues long. Germline trimming cut 4 bases from V and 6 bases from J; bases unmatched to any gene: 6. In DNA, the CDR3 is TGCAGCGTTGGGAGCGGGGGAGGCGATACGCAGTATTTT. Amino acids: CSVGSGGGDTQYF.

This clone came up once. The chain has TRBV15 and TRBJ2-2; TRBD1 is a possible D gene (5 bases). Germline assignment: CDR1 LNHNV and CDR2 YYDKDF (reference sequence). This CDR3 has 16 residues. The V end lost 0 bases, the J end lost 7 bases, and 15 bases lay between the germline ends. Here the CDR3 DNA reads TGTGCCACCAGCAGAGAAACGGCGCCGCAGGGCGGGGAGCTGTTTTTT. It is translated as CATSRETAPQGGELFF.

The chain carries TRBV4-1 and TRBJ1-2; 8 bases match TRBD1. The CDR3 has 16 residues. Germline V gene data show CDR1 as MGHRA and CDR2 as YSYEKL. The J segment lost 6 bases and the V segment lost 1 base, leaving 10 bases of the junction unmatched. The CDR3 region is CASSQGVGQGADGYTF. The CDR3 nucleotides read TGCGCCAGCAGCCAAGGGGTAGGGCAGGGGGCGGATGGCTACACCTTC.

The rearrangement uses TRBV29-1 and TRBJ1-2; no reliable D call. The CDR3 length is 12 residues. Germline assignment: CDR1 SQVTM and CDR2 ANQGSEA. Trimming cost V 7 bases and J 8 bases, with 17 bases left between them. The CDR3 sequence: CSATLGPSGYTF. CDR3 DNA: TGCAGCGCCACGTTGGGCCCATCGGGCTACACCTTC.

V is TRBV7-8 and J is TRBJ2-3; 7 bases line up with TRBD2. Germline V gives CDR1 SGHVS, CDR2 FQNEAQ. This CDR3 spans 16 amino acids. The junction had 7 bases not matched to a gene; V was cut back by 3 bases and J by 1 base. CDR3 nucleotide sequence: TGTGCCAGCAGCTTCAGAGCGGGATTAGGCACAGATACGCAGTATTTT. Encoded protein: CASSFRAGLGTDTQYF.

V is TRBV6-6 and J is TRBJ2-7, with D hard to call. CDR3 length: 16 residues. Trimming stripped 0 bases from V and 0 bases from J, with 12 bases between. Germline loops: CDR1 MNHNY, CDR2 SVGAGI (reference sequence). CDR3 sequence (DNA): TGTGCCAGCAGTTACTCGTTCAGGATACCCTCCTACGAGCAGTACTTC. It is translated as CASSYSFRIPSYEQYF.

V and J are TRBV7-9 and TRBJ1-1, with D hard to call. CDR3 length: 12 residues. Trimming stripped 2 bases from V and 7 bases from J, with 8 bases between. CDR1 SEHNR and CDR2 FQNEAQ come from the germline V gene (reference sequence). This CDR3 is CASSLWGGEAFF. The CDR3 DNA sequence: TGTGCCAGCAGCTTATGGGGAGGTGAAGCTTTCTTT.

The V and J genes are TRBV5-1 and TRBJ2-7, with D unclear. CDR1 is SGHRS, CDR2 YFSETQ, per germline. This CDR3 is 14 amino acids long. Trimming removed 0 bases at V and 9 bases at J, with 16 bases between. The CDR3 DNA is TGCGCCAGCAGCTTGGGGGTGACAACCTATGGGCAGTACTTC. Translating it yields CASSLGVTTYGQYF.

This chain joins TRBV4-1 and TRBJ2-1; the match to TRBD2 covers 7 bases. Losses at the gene ends were 8 bases for V and 2 bases for J; bases not matched to a gene: 18. CDR3 length: 18 amino acids. CDR1 and CDR2 (germline): MGHRA, YSYEKL. CDR3 protein: CASEMTYGRNLPYNEQFF. The CDR3, as DNA: TGCGCCAGCGAAATGACCTACGGGAGGAATCTTCCCTACAATGAGCAGTTCTTC.

The V and J genes are TRBV10-3 and TRBJ1-2; weak D call: TRBD1 (6 bases). V was shortened by 2 bases and J by 4 bases, with 8 bases between the two germline ends. Germline CDR1 ENHRY, CDR2 SYGVKD. The CDR3 extends over 13 amino acids. The CDR3 DNA is TGTGCCATCAGTGAGGCACAGGGCTATGGCTACACCTTC. Its protein product is CAISEAQGYGYTF.

Written as DNA, the CDR3 is TGTGCCAGTAGTTCAACAGGGGGCGCGGGGTCCCACGAGCAGTACTTC. Protein product: CASSSTGGAGSHEQYF. This chain joins TRBV19 and TRBJ2-7; TRBD1 matches 9 bases. The CDR3 is 16 residues long. V shed 5 bases and J 5 bases; nucleotides not matched to a gene: 13. Looked up from germline, CDR1 is LNHDA and CDR2 is SQIVND (reference sequence).